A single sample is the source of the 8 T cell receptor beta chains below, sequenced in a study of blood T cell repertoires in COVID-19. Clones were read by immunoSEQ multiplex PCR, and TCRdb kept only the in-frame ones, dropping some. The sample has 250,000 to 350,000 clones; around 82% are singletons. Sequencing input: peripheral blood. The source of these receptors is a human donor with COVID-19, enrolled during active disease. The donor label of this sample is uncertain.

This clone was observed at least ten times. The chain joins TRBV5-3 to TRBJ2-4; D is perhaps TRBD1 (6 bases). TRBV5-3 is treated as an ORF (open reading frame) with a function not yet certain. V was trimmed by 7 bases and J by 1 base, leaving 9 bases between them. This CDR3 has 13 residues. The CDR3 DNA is TGTGCCAGACCCGACAGGGCCAAAAACATTCAGTACTTC. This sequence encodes CARPDRAKNIQYF.

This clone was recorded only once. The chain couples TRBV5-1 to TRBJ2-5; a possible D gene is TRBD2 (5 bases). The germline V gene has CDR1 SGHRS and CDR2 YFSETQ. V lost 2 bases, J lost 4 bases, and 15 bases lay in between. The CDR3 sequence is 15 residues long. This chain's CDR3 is CASSFMRGGGETQYF. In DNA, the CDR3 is TGCGCCAGCAGCTTTATGAGAGGCGGAGGAGAGACCCAGTACTTC.

The CDR3, as DNA: TGTGCCACCCGGGGGATGGTGGGCACCGGGGAGCTGTTTTTT. Amino acid sequence: CATRGMVGTGELFF. This chain uses TRBV19 with TRBJ2-2; D perhaps matches TRBD2 (6 bases). Trimming took off 10 bases at V and 4 bases at J, with 16 bases between the two ends. The CDR3 runs 14 residues. CDR1 and CDR2 from the germline V gene are LNHDA and SQIVND (reference sequence). Full variable domain (outside the CDR3, taken from reference TRBV19 and TRBJ2-2): DGGITQSPKYLFRKEGQNVTLSCEQNLNHDAMYWYRQDPGQGLRLIYYSQIVNDFQKGDIAEGYSVSREKKESFPLTVTSAQKNPTAFYLCATRGMVGTGELFFGEGSRLTVL.

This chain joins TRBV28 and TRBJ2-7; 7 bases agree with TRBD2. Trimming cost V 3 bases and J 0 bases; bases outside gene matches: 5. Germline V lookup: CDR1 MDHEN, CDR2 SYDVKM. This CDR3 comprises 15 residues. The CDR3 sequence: CASSLAGATSYEQYF. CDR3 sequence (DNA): TGTGCCAGCAGTTTGGCGGGAGCAACCTCCTACGAGCAGTACTTC.

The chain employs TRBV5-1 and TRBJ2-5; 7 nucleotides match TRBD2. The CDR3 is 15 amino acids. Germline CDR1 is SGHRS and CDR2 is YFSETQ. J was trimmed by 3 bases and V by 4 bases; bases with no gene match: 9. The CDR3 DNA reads TGCGCCAGCAGCCTCACCGGGACTATAGAAGAGACCCAGTACTTC. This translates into CASSLTGTIEETQYF. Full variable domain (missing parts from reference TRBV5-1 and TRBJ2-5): KAGVTQTPRYLIKTRGQQVTLSCSPISGHRSVSWYQQTPGQGLQFLFEYFSETQRNKGNFPGRFSGRQFSNSRSEMNVSTLELGDSALYLCASSLTGTIEETQYFGPGTRLLVL.

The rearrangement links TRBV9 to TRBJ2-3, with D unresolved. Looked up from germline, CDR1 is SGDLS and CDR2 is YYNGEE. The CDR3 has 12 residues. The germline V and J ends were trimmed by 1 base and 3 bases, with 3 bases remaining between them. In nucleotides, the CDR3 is TGTGCCAGCAGCGTATTAACAGATACGCAGTATTTT. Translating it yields CASSVLTDTQYF.

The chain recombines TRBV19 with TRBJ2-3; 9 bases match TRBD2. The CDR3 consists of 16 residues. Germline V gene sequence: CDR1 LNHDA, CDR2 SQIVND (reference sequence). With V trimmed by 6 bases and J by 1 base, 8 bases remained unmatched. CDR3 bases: TGTGCCAGTAGCATCTCTAGCGGGGAGGGCACAGATACGCAGTATTTT. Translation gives CASSISSGEGTDTQYF.

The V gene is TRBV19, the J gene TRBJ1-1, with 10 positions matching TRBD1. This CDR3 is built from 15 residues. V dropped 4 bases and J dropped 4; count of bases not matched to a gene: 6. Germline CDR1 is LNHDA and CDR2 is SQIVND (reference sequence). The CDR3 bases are TGTGCCAGTAGTACCACCCGGACAGGGGGCACTGAAGCTTTCTTT. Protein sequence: CASSTTRTGGTEAFF.